This T cell receptor beta chain was profiled in a study of CD8+CD57+ T cells in acquired aplastic anemia. Study as a whole: The DNA of sorted CD4+ and CD8+ cells averaged 3.2 ug. Study-level results: Between patients and controls, CD8+ Simpson's diversity did not vary significantly.

CD8+CD57+ cell expansion, shown by flow cytometry, had occurred in the patients selected for sequencing. The CDR3 length is 14 residues. Germline loops: CDR1 LNHNV, CDR2 YYDKDF (reference sequence). Between the trimmed V and J ends, which lost 1 base and 12 bases, there was a span of 16 bases. About this clonotype: Its target is not known.

The use of genomic DNA as template underpinned the TCR beta VDJ and CDR3 profiling. TCRdb reanalysed the reads using MiXCR and keeps one entry per CDR3 protein. The sample consists of fewer than 300,000 distinct CDR3 sequences, roughly 82% of them appearing once. This clonotype was obtained from a human donor with aplastic anemia. The sequenced material came from sorted CD4+, CD8+, or CD8+CD57+ T cells (not recorded which) from PBMCs. The chain joins TRBV15 to TRBJ2-1, with D perhaps TRBD2 (5 bases). In DNA form, the CDR3 reads TGTGCCACCAGCAGAGGTGGGGAGATCGATGCGCAGTTCTTC. Translating it yields CATSRGGEIDAQFF.